A selection of T cell receptor beta chains follows, all from one sample in a study of blood T cells in healthy people across ages. TCRdb ran MiXCR on the 5' RACE reads and lists one entry per CDR3 protein. The table lists approximately 730,000 distinct CDR3 sequences, about 40% of them singletons. Sequenced material: blood. The receptors were sampled from a woman in her sixties or seventies in good health. Both conserved end residues are part of each CDR3. A D gene is named only where the DNA matches it firmly. Not every row has a clone size; where given, it reads once, few, many or a size class.

CDR3nt: TGTGCCAGCAGCCCTGGACTGGTCGATTATACGCAGTATTTT
CDR3aa: CASSPGLVDYTQYF
v_gene: TRBV7-2
d_gene: -
abundance: -
j_gene: TRBJ2-3

CDR3nt: TGTGCCAGCAGCCAAGAAGGTTTTACGCCCCAGCATTTT
CDR3aa: CASSQEGFTPQHF
v_gene: TRBV3-1
d_gene: -
abundance: -
j_gene: TRBJ1-5

CDR3nt: TGCGCCAGCAGCCCGGGACAGGGCTATGGCTACACCTTC
CDR3aa: CASSPGQGYGYTF
v_gene: TRBV5-1
d_gene: TRBD1
abundance: many
j_gene: TRBJ1-2

CDR3nt: TGTGCCAGCAGTCCCAGGGACAGATTCTATGAGCAGTTCTTC
CDR3aa: CASSPRDRFYEQFF
v_gene: TRBV28
d_gene: TRBD1
abundance: -
j_gene: TRBJ2-1

CDR3nt: TGTGCCAGCAGTTTAAGAGCTATGGTTGGAGGCTACACCTTC
CDR3aa: CASSLRAMVGGYTF
v_gene: TRBV28
d_gene: -
abundance: few
j_gene: TRBJ1-2

CDR3nt: TGTGCCAGCAGTTCGAGAAGCGGGGGTCCAAATGAGCAGTTCTTC
CDR3aa: CASSSRSGGPNEQFF
v_gene: TRBV27
d_gene: TRBD2
abundance: few
j_gene: TRBJ2-1

CDR3nt: TGTGCCAGCAGTGAACAGGATGGAAACACCATATATTTT
CDR3aa: CASSEQDGNTIYF
v_gene: TRBV6-1
d_gene: -
abundance: -
j_gene: TRBJ1-3

CDR3nt: TGCAGTGCTTTCCCCTTTCGGAGGGCGAACACTGAAGCTTTCTTT
CDR3aa: CSAFPFRRANTEAFF
v_gene: TRBV20-1
d_gene: -
abundance: -
j_gene: TRBJ1-1

CDR3nt: TGTGCCAGCAGTTCCCACAGGGGGGGCAATCAGCCCCAGCATTTT
CDR3aa: CASSSHRGGNQPQHF
v_gene: TRBV27
d_gene: TRBD1
abundance: -
j_gene: TRBJ1-5

CDR3nt: TGTGCCAGCAGCAGCCCGGGACTAGCCTATGAGCAGTTCTTC
CDR3aa: CASSSPGLAYEQFF
v_gene: TRBV5-8
d_gene: TRBD2
abundance: -
j_gene: TRBJ2-1

CDR3nt: TGTGCCAGCAGTTGGGGAGGGGGGGCTAGCAATCAGCCCCAGCATTTT
CDR3aa: CASSWGGGASNQPQHF
v_gene: TRBV28
d_gene: -
abundance: -
j_gene: TRBJ1-5

CDR3nt: TGTGCCAGCAGCCGGGGGACTAGCGGGAGCGTCGGGTACAATGAGCAGTTCTTC
CDR3aa: CASSRGTSGSVGYNEQFF
v_gene: TRBV9
d_gene: TRBD2
abundance: few
j_gene: TRBJ2-1

CDR3nt: TGCAGTGCTAGAGGCAGGGGTGAAAAACTGTTTTTT
CDR3aa: CSARGRGEKLFF
v_gene: TRBV20-1
d_gene: -
abundance: few
j_gene: TRBJ1-4

CDR3nt: TGTGCCAGCAGCCCCGGGACTAGCGGGGGGTCTGGGGCCAACGTCCTGACTTTC
CDR3aa: CASSPGTSGGSGANVLTF
v_gene: TRBV3-1
d_gene: TRBD2
abundance: -
j_gene: TRBJ2-6

CDR3nt: TGTGCCAGCAGCGTAGAGATTCACGGGGTAAAGTCCACAGATACGCAGTATTTT
CDR3aa: CASSVEIHGVKSTDTQYF
v_gene: TRBV9
d_gene: -
abundance: -
j_gene: TRBJ2-3

CDR3nt: TGTGCCAGCAGCTTCGCCGGGACAGCGGAGACCCAGTACTTC
CDR3aa: CASSFAGTAETQYF
v_gene: TRBV7-9
d_gene: TRBD1
abundance: few
j_gene: TRBJ2-5

CDR3nt: TGTGCCAGCACCCGGAGGTACAGCTCCTACGAGCAGTACTTC
CDR3aa: CASTRRYSSYEQYF
v_gene: TRBV9
d_gene: -
abundance: -
j_gene: TRBJ2-7

CDR3nt: TGCGCCAGCAGCCAACTTTCAATAAGCTACGAGCAGTACTTC
CDR3aa: CASSQLSISYEQYF
v_gene: TRBV4-1
d_gene: -
abundance: -
j_gene: TRBJ2-7

CDR3nt: TGTGCCAGCATCCCCGTTGGGCAGGGGAGCGGGGAGCTGTTTTTT
CDR3aa: CASIPVGQGSGELFF
v_gene: TRBV12-3/TRBV12-4
d_gene: -
abundance: -
j_gene: TRBJ2-2

CDR3nt: TGTGCCAGCAGTGCTCCGGGACAGGGCACAGATACGCAGTATTTT
CDR3aa: CASSAPGQGTDTQYF
v_gene: TRBV28
d_gene: TRBD1
abundance: few
j_gene: TRBJ2-3

CDR3nt: TGTGCCAGCAGTTGGGCAGGGGGCGGTTCACCCCTCCACTTT
CDR3aa: CASSWAGGGSPLHF
v_gene: TRBV25-1
d_gene: TRBD1
abundance: -
j_gene: TRBJ1-6

CDR3nt: TGTGCCAGCAGTGAATTTGAGTTGGGGACCCAGTACTTC
CDR3aa: CASSEFELGTQYF
v_gene: TRBV2
d_gene: -
abundance: few
j_gene: TRBJ2-5

CDR3nt: TGTGCCAGCAGAGACCGGGACAGGGTTGGCTACACCTTC
CDR3aa: CASRDRDRVGYTF
v_gene: TRBV27
d_gene: TRBD1
abundance: many
j_gene: TRBJ1-2

CDR3nt: TGTGCCAGCAGTTTAGCGGGGGGGCCAACAGATGCGCGGTATTTT
CDR3aa: CASSLAGGPTDARYF
v_gene: TRBV12-3/TRBV12-4
d_gene: -
abundance: -
j_gene: TRBJ2-3

CDR3nt: TGTGCCAGCAGTTTCCGGGACAGGGGGTTTGGGGAGCAGTACTTC
CDR3aa: CASSFRDRGFGEQYF
v_gene: TRBV12-3/TRBV12-4
d_gene: TRBD1
abundance: few
j_gene: TRBJ2-4

CDR3nt: TGTGCCATCAGTGGTGGACAGGAGTACAATGAGCAGTACTTC
CDR3aa: CAISGGQEYNEQYF
v_gene: TRBV10-3
d_gene: TRBD1
abundance: few
j_gene: TRBJ2-5

CDR3nt: TGTGCCAGCAGCTTAAGAGCGGGAGATGAGACCCAGTACTTC
CDR3aa: CASSLRAGDETQYF
v_gene: TRBV7-2
d_gene: TRBD2
abundance: -
j_gene: TRBJ2-5

CDR3nt: TGCAGCGGTAAAACAGCTTACTATGGCTACACCTTC
CDR3aa: CSGKTAYYGYTF
v_gene: TRBV29-1
d_gene: -
abundance: -
j_gene: TRBJ1-2

CDR3nt: TGTGCCAGCAGTTACAGGACAGGGAACGAAAAACTGTTTTTT
CDR3aa: CASSYRTGNEKLFF
v_gene: TRBV6-6
d_gene: TRBD1
abundance: -
j_gene: TRBJ1-4

CDR3nt: TGTGCCAGCAGTGTCGGGGGCTTAGTCGGGGAGACCCAGTACTTC
CDR3aa: CASSVGGLVGETQYF
v_gene: TRBV6-1
d_gene: -
abundance: few
j_gene: TRBJ2-5

CDR3nt: TGTGCCAGCAGTCATAGCGGGGGAGCAGATACGCAGTATTTT
CDR3aa: CASSHSGGADTQYF
v_gene: TRBV6-1
d_gene: TRBD2
abundance: -
j_gene: TRBJ2-3

CDR3nt: TGCAGTGCCCAGGGGAGGGGGACGTGGACTGAAGCTTTCTTT
CDR3aa: CSAQGRGTWTEAFF
v_gene: TRBV20-1
d_gene: -
abundance: few
j_gene: TRBJ1-1

CDR3nt: TGCAGTGCTAGAGATACGGAAGCGGTGTACAATGAGCAGTTCTTC
CDR3aa: CSARDTEAVYNEQFF
v_gene: TRBV20-1
d_gene: -
abundance: -
j_gene: TRBJ2-1

CDR3nt: TGTGCCAGCAGCCAAGAACAGGGGAGAACCGGGGAGCTGTTTTTT
CDR3aa: CASSQEQGRTGELFF
v_gene: TRBV4-2
d_gene: TRBD1
abundance: -
j_gene: TRBJ2-2

CDR3nt: TGCGCCAGCAGCTCGGGGTATAACACCGGGGAGCTGTTTTTT
CDR3aa: CASSSGYNTGELFF
v_gene: TRBV5-1
d_gene: -
abundance: -
j_gene: TRBJ2-2

CDR3nt: TGTGCCAGCAGTCGGTCGCCGGGGAGTGGGACAGATACGCAGTATTTT
CDR3aa: CASSRSPGSGTDTQYF
v_gene: TRBV7-3
d_gene: -
abundance: -
j_gene: TRBJ2-3

CDR3nt: TGTGCCAGCAGCTTAGCGACGGACGAGCAGTACTTC
CDR3aa: CASSLATDEQYF
v_gene: TRBV7-6
d_gene: -
abundance: few
j_gene: TRBJ2-7

CDR3nt: TGTGCCAGCAGCTTGAACTCCTACAATGAGCAGTACTTC
CDR3aa: CASSLNSYNEQYF
v_gene: TRBV7-2
d_gene: -
abundance: -
j_gene: TRBJ2-7

CDR3nt: TGTGCCAGCAGTTACTTACCGGGACAGAGCTATGGCTACACCTTC
CDR3aa: CASSYLPGQSYGYTF
v_gene: TRBV6-6
d_gene: TRBD1
abundance: few
j_gene: TRBJ1-2

CDR3nt: TGTGCCATCAGTGACACTAAGTACGGGACAGGGTCCCGCGAGCAGTACTTC
CDR3aa: CAISDTKYGTGSREQYF
v_gene: TRBV10-3
d_gene: TRBD1
abundance: -
j_gene: TRBJ2-7

CDR3nt: TGTGCCAGCAGTTTAGGCGGAGCGATCCCTAACTATGGCTACACCTTC
CDR3aa: CASSLGGAIPNYGYTF
v_gene: TRBV27
d_gene: -
abundance: few
j_gene: TRBJ1-2

CDR3nt: TGCAGTGCTCCCGGCCAGGGTTTTGAGACCCAGTTCTTC
CDR3aa: CSAPGQGFETQFF
v_gene: TRBV20-1
d_gene: -
abundance: -
j_gene: TRBJ2-1